The 6 T cell receptor beta chains listed next were all sequenced from one sample in a study of blood T cell repertoires in COVID-19. The method was immunoSEQ multiplex PCR; TCRdb's version includes in-frame clones alone and lacks a portion of them. The sample gives some 210,000 clones, 89% of which show up once; 5.5% to 6.5% is in the top ten. Sequenced material: peripheral blood. The receptors here all came from a man in his sixties who had recovered from COVID-19.

The genes are TRBV28 and TRBJ1-1; 7 nucleotides match TRBD1. The germline gives CDR1 MDHEN, CDR2 SYDVKM. The V gene end was trimmed by 2 bases and the J gene end by 4 bases; junction bases not matched to a gene: 4. CDR3 length equals 14 residues. CDR3 residues: CASSLPGQSTEAFF. The DNA for the CDR3 is TGTGCCAGCAGTTTACCGGGACAGAGCACTGAAGCTTTCTTT.

The chain couples TRBV7-9 to TRBJ1-1; the D gene is possibly TRBD1 (6 bases). Germline CDR1 and CDR2: SEHNR and FQNEAQ (reference sequence). With 5 bases removed from V and 0 bases from J, the gap between germline ends came to 16 bases. The CDR3 sequence is 16 residues long. CDR3 sequence: CASSPRGGNLNTEAFF. CDR3 in DNA: TGTGCCAGCAGCCCGAGGGGGGGTAACCTGAACACTGAAGCTTTCTTT.

This chain uses TRBV19 with TRBJ1-5; 10 bases agree with TRBD1. Unmatched junction bases numbered 3, after V lost 8 bases and J lost 2 bases. The germline CDR1 and CDR2 sequences are LNHDA and SQIVND (reference sequence). The CDR3 sequence is 14 residues long. The CDR3 reads CASGDRGRNQPQHF. CDR3 coding DNA: TGTGCCAGTGGGGACAGGGGACGCAATCAGCCCCAGCATTTT.

The chain couples TRBV14 to TRBJ1-6, with TRBD1 as a possible D gene (6 bases). Trimming removed 4 bases from V and 7 bases from J, with 17 bases in between. Germline lookup yields CDR1 SGHDN and CDR2 FVKESK. CDR3 length: 16 residues. The CDR3 DNA sequence: TGTGCCAGCAGCCGACTTACAGGGTCTGCCAATTCACCCCTCCACTTT. Amino acids: CASSRLTGSANSPLHF.

This sequence joins TRBV28 and TRBJ2-7, with D maybe TRBD2 (6 bases). CDR1 MDHEN and CDR2 SYDVKM come from the germline V gene. The length of the CDR3 is 15 residues. Trimming cost V 5 bases and J 2 bases, with 16 bases left between them. The chain's CDR3 is CASSTPKRAPYEQYF. CDR3 in DNA: TGTGCCAGCAGTACCCCCAAGCGGGCACCCTACGAGCAGTACTTC.

This chain joins TRBV30 and TRBJ2-2; 7 nucleotides match TRBD1. The CDR3 consists of 14 residues. V was clipped by 4 bases and J by 7 bases; unmatched bases: 9. The V gene's germline CDR1 is GTSNPN and CDR2 SVGIG (reference sequence). The CDR3 region has the DNA TGTGCCTGGAAACCGGACAGGACTTACGGGGAGCTGTTTTTT. This codes for CAWKPDRTYGELFF.